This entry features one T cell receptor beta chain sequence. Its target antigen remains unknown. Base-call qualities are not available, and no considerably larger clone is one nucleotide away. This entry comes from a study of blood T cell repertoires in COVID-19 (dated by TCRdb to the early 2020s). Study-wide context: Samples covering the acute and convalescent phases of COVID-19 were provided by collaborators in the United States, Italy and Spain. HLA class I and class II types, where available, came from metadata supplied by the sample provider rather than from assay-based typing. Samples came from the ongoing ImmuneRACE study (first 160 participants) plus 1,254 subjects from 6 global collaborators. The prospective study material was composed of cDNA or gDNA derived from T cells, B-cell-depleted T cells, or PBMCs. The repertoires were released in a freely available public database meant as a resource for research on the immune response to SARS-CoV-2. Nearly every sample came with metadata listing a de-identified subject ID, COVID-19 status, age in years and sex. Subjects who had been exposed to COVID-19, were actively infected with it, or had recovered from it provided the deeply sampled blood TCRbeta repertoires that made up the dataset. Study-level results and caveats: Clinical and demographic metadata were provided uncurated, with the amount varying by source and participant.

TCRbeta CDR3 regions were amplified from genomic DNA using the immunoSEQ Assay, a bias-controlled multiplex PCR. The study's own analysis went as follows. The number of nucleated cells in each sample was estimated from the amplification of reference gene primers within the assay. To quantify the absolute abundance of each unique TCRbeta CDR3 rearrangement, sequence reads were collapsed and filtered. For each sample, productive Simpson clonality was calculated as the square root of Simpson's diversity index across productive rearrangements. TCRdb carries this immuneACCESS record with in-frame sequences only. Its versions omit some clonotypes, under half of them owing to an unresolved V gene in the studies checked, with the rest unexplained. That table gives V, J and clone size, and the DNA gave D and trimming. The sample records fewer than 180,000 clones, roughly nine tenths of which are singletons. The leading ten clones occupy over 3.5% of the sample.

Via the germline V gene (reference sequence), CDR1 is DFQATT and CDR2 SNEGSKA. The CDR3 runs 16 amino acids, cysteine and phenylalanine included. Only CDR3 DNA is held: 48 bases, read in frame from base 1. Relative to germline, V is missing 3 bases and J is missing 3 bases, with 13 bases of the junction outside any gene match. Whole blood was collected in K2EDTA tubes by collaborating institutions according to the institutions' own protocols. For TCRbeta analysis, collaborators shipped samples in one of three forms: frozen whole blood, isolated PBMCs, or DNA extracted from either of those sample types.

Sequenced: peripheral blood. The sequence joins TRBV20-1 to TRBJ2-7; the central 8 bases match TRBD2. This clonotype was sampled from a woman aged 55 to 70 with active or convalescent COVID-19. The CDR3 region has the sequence CSASPTLAGGSYEQYF. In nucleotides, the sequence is TGCAGTGCTAGTCCCACCCTCGCGGGGGGCAGCTACGAGCAGTACTTC.